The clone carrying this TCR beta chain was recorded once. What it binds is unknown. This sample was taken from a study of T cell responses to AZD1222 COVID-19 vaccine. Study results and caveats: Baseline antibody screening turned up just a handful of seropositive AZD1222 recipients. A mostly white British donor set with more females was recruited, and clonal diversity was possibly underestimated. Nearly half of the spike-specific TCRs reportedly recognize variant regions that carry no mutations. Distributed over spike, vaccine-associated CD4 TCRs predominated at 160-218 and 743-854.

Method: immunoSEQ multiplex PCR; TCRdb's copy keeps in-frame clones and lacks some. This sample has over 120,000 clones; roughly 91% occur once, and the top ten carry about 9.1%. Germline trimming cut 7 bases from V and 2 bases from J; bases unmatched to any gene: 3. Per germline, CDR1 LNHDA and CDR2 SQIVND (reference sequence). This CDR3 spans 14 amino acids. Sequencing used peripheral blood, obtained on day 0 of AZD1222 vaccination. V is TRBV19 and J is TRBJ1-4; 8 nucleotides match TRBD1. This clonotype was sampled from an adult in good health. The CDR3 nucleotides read TGTGCCAGTACTACAGGGGGGACTAATGAAAAACTGTTTTTT. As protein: CASTTGGTNEKLFF. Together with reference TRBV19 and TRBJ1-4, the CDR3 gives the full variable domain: DGGITQSPKYLFRKEGQNVTLSCEQNLNHDAMYWYRQDPGQGLRLIYYSQIVNDFQKGDIAEGYSVSREKKESFPLTVTSAQKNPTAFYLCASTTGGTNEKLFFGSGTQLSVL.